This is a list of T cell receptor beta chains from one sample in a study of T cells in Graves' hyperthyroidism and ophthalmopathy. From the multiplex PCR reads, TCRdb called clonotypes with MiXCR, one entry per CDR3 protein. Among 650,000 to 700,000 distinct CDR3 sequences listed, roughly 17% were seen once. Sequencing input: blood. Source of these receptors: a man in his fifties with Graves' hyperthyroidism. Both conserved end residues are part of each CDR3. D genes are given only for firm matches. Clone sizes are given selectively: once, few, many, or a class where the clone is expanded.

j_call v_call clone_size d_call cdr3_nt cdr3_aa
TRBJ2-2 TRBV19 NA NA TGTGCCAGTAGGGGAAGGGATTCCGTGGGGGAGCTGTTTTTT CASRGRDSVGELFF
TRBJ2-7 TRBV5-1 NA TRBD2 TGCGCCAGCAGTACAGCGGGAGGAAACTACGAGCAGTACTTC CASSTAGGNYEQYF
TRBJ1-2 TRBV18 NA NA TGTGCCAGCTCACCTAATCTCCGGGGCAGCACTTATGGCTACACCTTC CASSPNLRGSTYGYTF
TRBJ1-5 TRBV6-2/TRBV6-3 NA TRBD1 TGTGCCAGCAGTTACGGGACAGACCTAGGGCCCCAGCATTTT CASSYGTDLGPQHF
TRBJ2-7 TRBV6-2/TRBV6-3 few NA TGTGCCAGCAGTTCATCGGGCAGGGCAGGGGAGCAGTACTTC CASSSSGRAGEQYF
TRBJ2-7 TRBV5-6 many NA TGTGCCAGCAGCTTCTCAAATACCTACGAGCAGTACTTC CASSFSNTYEQYF
TRBJ1-2 TRBV29-1 NA NA TGCAGCGTTGTTGTCGGGGTATTGAATGGCTACACCTTC CSVVVGVLNGYTF
TRBJ2-5 TRBV30 few TRBD1 TGTGCCTGGAGTCCAGGGGGCCACCCCCAAGAGACCCAGTACTTC CAWSPGGHPQETQYF
TRBJ1-6 TRBV6-1 NA NA TGTGCCAGCAGTGAAACGTCAGGGTTGCCCCTCCACTTT CASSETSGLPLHF
TRBJ1-1 TRBV12-5 NA TRBD1 TGTGCTAGTTCTCGGGGACAGCCAAACAGTGAAGCTTTCTTT CASSRGQPNSEAFF
TRBJ2-7 TRBV6-2/TRBV6-3 NA TRBD2 TGTGCCAGCAGTTACCAGCGGGGGGGCTACGAGCAGTACTTC CASSYQRGGYEQYF
TRBJ1-1 TRBV4-2 few NA TGTGCCAGCAGCCGGCCGACGGGCATGAACACTGAAGCTTTCTTT CASSRPTGMNTEAFF
TRBJ1-2 TRBV6-5 many NA TGTGCCAGCAGTTCCCTCACATTGGACTATGGCTACACCTTC CASSSLTLDYGYTF
TRBJ1-2 TRBV12-3/TRBV12-4 many TRBD1 TGTGCCAGCAGTTTCAGGAGGGGGCTGGAGGGCTACACCTTC CASSFRRGLEGYTF
TRBJ2-1 TRBV20-1 few TRBD1 TGCAGTGCCTTTACCGGGACAGGAATGTCCTACAATGAGCAGTTCTTC CSAFTGTGMSYNEQFF
TRBJ1-2 TRBV11-2 many TRBD1 TGTGCCAGCAGCAGAGACAGGGGGTCCGGCTACACCTTC CASSRDRGSGYTF
TRBJ2-1 TRBV28 many TRBD2 TGTGCCAGCAGTTCTAGCGGGAGCTTCTACAATGAGCAGTTCTTC CASSSSGSFYNEQFF
TRBJ2-1 TRBV9 NA NA TGTGCCAGCAGCGTAAGTGAGTATGTCTACAATGAGCAGTTCTTC CASSVSEYVYNEQFF
TRBJ2-5 TRBV18 many NA TGTGCCAGCTCACCACAGGGTTTGGAGGAGACCCAGTACTTC CASSPQGLEETQYF
TRBJ2-5 TRBV11-2 few TRBD2 TGTGCCAGCAACTTTAGCGGGAGCGCGGGGACCCAGTACTTC CASNFSGSAGTQYF
TRBJ1-5 TRBV6-1 few NA TGTGCCAGCAGGGGTAAATATAGCAATCAGCCCCAGCATTTT CASRGKYSNQPQHF